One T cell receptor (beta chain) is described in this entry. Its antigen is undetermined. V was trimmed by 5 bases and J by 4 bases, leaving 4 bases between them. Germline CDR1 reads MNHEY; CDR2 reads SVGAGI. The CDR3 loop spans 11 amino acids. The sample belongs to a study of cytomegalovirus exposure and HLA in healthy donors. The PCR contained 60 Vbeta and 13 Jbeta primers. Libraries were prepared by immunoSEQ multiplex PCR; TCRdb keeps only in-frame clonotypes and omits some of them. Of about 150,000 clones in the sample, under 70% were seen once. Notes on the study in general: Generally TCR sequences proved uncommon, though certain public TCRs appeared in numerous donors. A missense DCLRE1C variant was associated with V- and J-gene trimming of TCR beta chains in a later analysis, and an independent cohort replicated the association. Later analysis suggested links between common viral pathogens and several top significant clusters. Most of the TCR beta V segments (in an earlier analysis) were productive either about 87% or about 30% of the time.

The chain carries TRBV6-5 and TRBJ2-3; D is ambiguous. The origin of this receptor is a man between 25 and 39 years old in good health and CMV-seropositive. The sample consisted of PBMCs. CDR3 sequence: CASSAADTQYF. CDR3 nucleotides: TGTGCCAGCAGTGCAGCAGATACGCAGTATTTT.